The 32 T cell receptor beta chains below all came from one sample that was sequenced in a study of blood T cell repertoires in COVID-19. Only in-frame clones appear in the TCRdb table, and some are missing; sequencing was by immunoSEQ multiplex PCR. The sample has approximately 210,000 clones, 84% seen once. Sequencing input: peripheral blood. These receptor sequences come from a human donor in a cohort sampled during active COVID-19.

This clone showed up just once. The gene calls are TRBV9 and TRBJ1-3; D is uncertain. Trimming cost V 0 bases and J 3 bases, with 13 bases left between them. The CDR3 length is 16 residues. CDR1 and CDR2 (germline): SGDLS, YYNGEE. CDR3 DNA sequence: TGTGCCAGCAGCGTAGGAGCGGCGGCAGGTGGAAACACCATATATTTT. It codes for CASSVGAAAGGNTIYF.

This chain connects TRBV19 to TRBJ2-5; D is perhaps TRBD2 (5 bases). The germline gives CDR1 LNHDA, CDR2 SQIVND (reference sequence). The CDR3 has 14 amino acids. The ends were cut back, 5 bases at V and 2 bases at J, with 12 bases in the middle. In DNA form, the CDR3 reads TGTGCCAGTAGTCCCGCCGGAGGACAAGAGACCCAGTACTTC. It specifies CASSPAGGQETQYF. Complete variable domain (other parts from reference TRBV19 and TRBJ2-5): DGGITQSPKYLFRKEGQNVTLSCEQNLNHDAMYWYRQDPGQGLRLIYYSQIVNDFQKGDIAEGYSVSREKKESFPLTVTSAQKNPTAFYLCASSPAGGQETQYFGPGTRLLVL.

V and J are TRBV7-9 and TRBJ2-2, with 12 bases lining up with TRBD2. Germline CDR1 and CDR2: SEHNR and FQNEAQ (reference sequence). Unmatched junction bases numbered 6, after V lost 5 bases and J lost 5 bases. This CDR3 has 16 amino acids. The CDR3 region is CASSPGLAGGTGELFF. Here the CDR3 DNA reads TGTGCCAGCAGCCCGGGACTAGCGGGCGGGACCGGGGAGCTGTTTTTT.

This sequence joins TRBV29-1 and TRBJ2-6; D remains unclear. The CDR3 is made up of 13 amino acids. V lost 5 bases and J lost 2, with 7 bases in between. The germline V gene encodes CDR1 SQVTM and CDR2 ANQGSEA. The CDR3 loop reads CSVRSAGANVLTF. The CDR3 DNA follows: TGCAGCGTTCGAAGCGCTGGGGCCAACGTCCTGACTTTC.

In this sample, this clone turned up a few times. The chain uses TRBV7-8 and TRBJ2-1; TRBD2 agrees at 10 bases. Germline lookup yields CDR1 SGHVS and CDR2 FQNEAQ. The CDR3 loop spans 15 amino acids. After removal of 1 base from V and 9 bases from J, the junction contained 6 bases not matched to a gene. This CDR3 reads CASSLVLAGVGEQFF. The CDR3 DNA is TGTGCCAGCAGCTTAGTGCTAGCGGGAGTCGGTGAGCAGTTCTTC.

The chain combines TRBV5-1 with TRBJ2-1; TRBD2 aligns across 7 bases. The CDR3 is 17 residues long. Germline lookup yields CDR1 SGHRS and CDR2 YFSETQ. Trimming cost V 1 base and J 6 bases; bases outside gene matches: 13. This CDR3 is CASSLMHQSGGLNEQFF. DNA of the CDR3: TGCGCCAGCAGCTTGATGCACCAGTCGGGAGGCCTCAATGAGCAGTTCTTC.

The chain carries TRBV7-3 and TRBJ2-1, with 11 positions matching TRBD2. Germline loops: CDR1 SGHTA, CDR2 FQGTGA. Trimming cost V 2 bases and J 15 bases; bases outside gene matches: 9. The CDR3 contains 14 residues. CDR3 region: CASSLRLAGGEAFF. Written as DNA, the CDR3 is TGTGCCAGCAGCTTACGTCTAGCGGGGGGAGAGGCGTTCTTC.

The CDR3 loop is CASSKVGGQGAIDEQYF. The CDR3 region has the DNA TGTGCCAGCAGCAAAGTTGGGGGACAGGGGGCGATTGACGAGCAGTACTTC. This chain connects TRBV21-1 to TRBJ2-7; the D call in the table, TRBD1, was not verified against the DNA. TRBV21-1 is a pseudogene. The CDR3 spans 17 residues.

This clone occurred a few times. The chain combines TRBV2 with TRBJ2-7, with 9 bases identical to TRBD2. This CDR3 comprises 15 residues. CDR1 SNHLY and CDR2 FYNNEI come from the germline V gene. V lost 4 bases, J lost 5 bases, and 9 bases stayed unmatched. The CDR3 is CASSVRLAGSHEQYF. CDR3 in DNA: TGTGCCAGCAGTGTTCGGCTAGCGGGATCCCACGAGCAGTACTTC.

The chain combines TRBV18 with TRBJ1-5; D gene ambiguous. This CDR3 contains 13 residues. V was clipped by 3 bases and J by 6 bases, with 9 bases between them. Germline values: CDR1 KGHSH, CDR2 LQKENI. CDR3: CASSPAEAQPQHF. CDR3 sequence (DNA): TGTGCCAGCTCACCCGCGGAGGCTCAGCCCCAGCATTTT.

This chain connects TRBV5-1 to TRBJ1-3; possible D gene TRBD1, 6 bases. Germline V gives CDR1 SGHRS, CDR2 YFSETQ. Trimming left V 3 bases short and J 0 bases short, with 10 bases between. This CDR3 spans 15 amino acids. The CDR3 bases are TGCGCCAGCAGCTGGACAGCCGACTCTGGAAACACCATATATTTT. This codes for CASSWTADSGNTIYF.

V and J are TRBV19 and TRBJ1-5; D unclear. The germline gives CDR1 LNHDA, CDR2 SQIVND (reference sequence). The CDR3 contains 13 residues. Trimming took off 3 bases at V and 3 bases at J, with 6 bases between the two ends. The CDR3 spells CASSIYNNQPQHF. The DNA of the CDR3 is TGTGCCAGTAGTATTTACAACAATCAGCCCCAGCATTTT.

This sequence joins TRBV7-9 and TRBJ2-5; 7 positions match TRBD1. Germline trimming cut 1 base from V and 4 bases from J; bases unmatched to any gene: 6. Germline values: CDR1 SEHNR, CDR2 FQNEAQ (reference sequence). The CDR3 runs to 15 residues. The CDR3 spells CASSLEGRQGETQYF. CDR3 coding DNA: TGTGCCAGCAGCTTAGAGGGGAGACAGGGAGAGACCCAGTACTTC.

The chain links TRBV4-1 to TRBJ1-1; D ambiguous. The V end was cut by 4 bases, the J end by 4 bases, with 22 bases between. There are 17 residues in the CDR3. CDR1 and CDR2 from the germline V gene are MGHRA and YSYEKL. The chain's CDR3 is CASSPAVAPPGFTEAFF. The CDR3 DNA follows: TGCGCCAGCAGCCCTGCCGTTGCCCCCCCCGGGTTCACTGAAGCTTTCTTT.

The rearrangement joins TRBV18 to TRBJ2-5, with 13 bases lining up with TRBD2. CDR3 length: 15 amino acids. J gave up 5 bases and V 5 bases, and 5 bases lay outside the gene matches. CDR1 and CDR2 from the germline V gene are KGHSH and LQKENI. The chain's CDR3 is CASSKRTSGGETQYF. As DNA, the CDR3 is TGTGCCAGCTCAAAGAGGACTAGCGGGGGCGAGACCCAGTACTTC.

V usage is TRBV11-2 and J usage is TRBJ2-2; a possible D gene is TRBD2 (6 bases). V was clipped by 3 bases and J by 3 bases, with 11 bases between them. Looked up from germline, CDR1 is SGHAT and CDR2 is FQNNGV. CDR3 length equals 15 residues. CDR3 residues: CASSFRLGDTGELFF. The CDR3, as DNA: TGTGCCAGCAGCTTTAGACTAGGGGACACCGGGGAGCTGTTTTTT.

This clone was seen more than once but under ten times. This same CDR3 is encoded by further DNA sequences in the sample. The chain's CDR3 is CASSWDRGNTEAFF. CDR3 bases: TGCGCCAGCAGTTGGGACAGGGGAAACACTGAAGCTTTCTTT. The gene calls are TRBV5-1 and TRBJ1-1, with 10 bases aligning to TRBD1. The CDR3 has 14 amino acids. The V and J ends lost 5 bases and 2 bases, in that order; junction bases with no gene match: 3. CDR1 and CDR2 from the germline V gene are SGHRS and YFSETQ.

In its sample, this clone was seen a few times. The chain joins TRBV5-4 to TRBJ2-3, with 14 bases fitting TRBD2. There are 18 residues in the CDR3. Trimming took 4 bases from V and 2 from J; bases not matched to a gene: 9. Germline CDR1 SGHNT, CDR2 YYREEE (reference sequence). The CDR3 DNA reads as TGTGCCAGCAGCAGAGGACTAGCGGGAGGCGGGAACACAGATACGCAGTATTTT. This sequence encodes CASSRGLAGGGNTDTQYF.

Concerning this clone itself: Compared with germline, one end of the junction differs, possibly owing to a read error. This chain joins TRBV7-9 and TRBJ2-5; TRBD1 is a possible D gene (5 bases). This CDR3 contains 14 residues. Germline assignment: CDR1 SEHNR and CDR2 FQNEAQ (reference sequence). The CDR3 DNA is TGTGCCAGCAGCGTGCCCCCCGGACAAGAAACCCAGTACTTC. This codes for CASSVPPGQETQYF.

V usage is TRBV12-1 and J usage is TRBJ2-3; the tabulated D call, TRBD2, remains unverified against the DNA. TRBV12-1 is tagged as a pseudogene. The CDR3 is made up of 18 amino acids. The CDR3 is CASSFAPSGGASTDTQYF. CDR3 nucleotides: TGTGCCAGCAGCTTTGCGCCTAGCGGGGGTGCTAGCACAGATACGCAGTATTTT.

V gene TRBV10-3 combines with J gene TRBJ1-5, with a weak D call TRBD1 (5 bases). There are 14 residues in the CDR3. The V end lost 4 bases, the J end lost 4 bases, and 11 bases lay between the germline ends. Germline CDR1 is ENHRY and CDR2 is SYGVKD. The CDR3 reads CAISAGGDNQPQHF. CDR3 bases: TGTGCCATCAGTGCAGGAGGGGATAATCAGCCCCAGCATTTT.

The V gene is TRBV18, the J gene TRBJ2-7; 9 nucleotides match TRBD1. Unmatched junction bases numbered 10, after V lost 5 bases and J lost 5 bases. The CDR3 runs 15 residues. Germline V gene data show CDR1 as KGHSH and CDR2 as LQKENI. The CDR3 region is CASSITGQGVNEQYF. CDR3 sequence (DNA): TGTGCCAGCTCAATAACGGGACAGGGTGTCAACGAGCAGTACTTC.

The genes are TRBV24-1 and TRBJ2-1, with a weak D call TRBD1 (6 bases). The V gene's germline CDR1 is KGHDR and CDR2 SFDVKD. V gave up 2 bases and J gave up 3 bases, with 13 bases separating them. The CDR3 extends over 16 amino acids. CDR3 amino acids: CATSDSQGIIYNEQFF. CDR3 DNA: TGTGCCACCAGTGATTCACAGGGTATTATCTACAATGAGCAGTTCTTC.

V gene TRBV28 combines with J gene TRBJ2-1, with a tentative D call TRBD2 (6 bases). The V gene's germline CDR1 is MDHEN and CDR2 SYDVKM. With 4 bases removed from V and 9 bases from J, the gap between germline ends came to 22 bases. The CDR3 extends over 16 amino acids. CDR3 amino acids: CASSSVGGWVPGEQFF. In DNA form, the CDR3 reads TGTGCCAGCAGTTCCGTCGGGGGTTGGGTTCCGGGTGAGCAGTTCTTC.

The V call is TRBV5-1, the J call TRBJ2-3; TRBD2 might be the D (6 bases). Germline CDR1 is SGHRS and CDR2 is YFSETQ. The CDR3 sequence is 14 residues long. Trimming shortened V by 7 bases and J by 3 bases, and 15 bases separated the two germline ends. The CDR3 protein is CASYPGERTDTQYF. The CDR3 DNA sequence: TGCGCCAGCTATCCGGGGGAGAGGACAGATACGCAGTATTTT.

This clone occurred a few times. The chain recombines TRBV6-2 or TRBV6-3 with TRBJ2-5; the D is unclear. V lost 2 bases and J 5 bases, leaving 9 bases between the germline ends. The CDR3 totals 13 residues. Germline-derived CDR1 and CDR2 are MNHEY and SVGEGT. The CDR3 sequence: CASSYERRETQYF. The CDR3 nucleotides are TGTGCCAGCAGTTACGAGCGTCGCGAGACCCAGTACTTC.

The CDR3 DNA reads TGTGCCAGCAGCGTAGAGATCGAAGCTGGCTACACCTTC. It translates to CASSVEIEAGYTF. This chain links TRBV9 with TRBJ1-2; D unresolved. The V gene's germline CDR1 is SGDLS and CDR2 YYNGEE. V gave up 0 bases and J gave up 7 bases, with 10 bases separating them. The CDR3 totals 13 residues.

The rearrangement uses TRBV10-3 and TRBJ2-1, with TRBD2 matching over 11 bases. There are 14 residues in the CDR3. Per germline, CDR1 ENHRY and CDR2 SYGVKD. Losses at the gene ends were 9 bases for V and 6 bases for J; bases not matched to a gene: 7. CDR3 DNA: TGTGCCATAGGGGAACTAGCGGGAGTCAATGAGCAGTTCTTC. Encoded protein: CAIGELAGVNEQFF.

V gene TRBV5-6 combines with J gene TRBJ2-7; no definite D call. The V gene's germline CDR1 is SGHDT and CDR2 YYEEEE. The length of the CDR3 is 13 residues. The CDR3 region is CASSFGDGYVSSV. The CDR3 nucleotides read TGTGCCAGCAGCTTCGGCGACGGGTACGTATCCTCGGTC.

The CDR3 loop is CASSFGPGLAGGGTGELFF. The CDR3 DNA reads TGTGCCAGCAGCTTTGGGCCGGGACTAGCGGGAGGAGGTACCGGGGAGCTGTTTTTT. This sequence joins TRBV13 and TRBJ2-2; the match to TRBD2 covers 15 bases. The CDR3 covers 19 residues. CDR1 is PRHDT and CDR2 is FYEKMQ in the germline V gene (reference sequence). Trimming removed 3 bases from V and 5 bases from J; junction bases left unmatched: 10.

The chain links TRBV14 to TRBJ2-1; a possible D gene is TRBD2 (5 bases). V was trimmed by 1 base and J by 9 bases, leaving 10 bases between them. This CDR3 has 13 amino acids. Germline CDR1 reads SGHDN; CDR2 reads FVKESK. CDR3 sequence: CASSQALASEQFF. CDR3 sequence (DNA): TGTGCCAGCAGCCAAGCTCTAGCCAGTGAGCAGTTCTTC. The full variable domain, rest sourced from reference TRBV14 and TRBJ2-1, is EAGVTQFPSHSVIEKGQTVTLRCDPISGHDNLYWYRRVMGKEIKFLLHFVKESKQDESGMPNNRFLAERTGGTYSTLKVQPAELEDSGVYFCASSQALASEQFFGPGTRLTVL.

This chain uses TRBV27 with TRBJ2-6, with 7 bases aligning to TRBD1. Germline V gene lookup returns CDR1 MNHEY and CDR2 SMNVEV (reference sequence). The CDR3 loop spans 15 amino acids. Losses at the gene ends were 5 bases for V and 9 bases for J; bases not matched to a gene: 10. CDR3 protein: CASSPIQGDDNVLTF. CDR3 in DNA: TGTGCCAGCAGTCCCATCCAGGGGGACGACAACGTCCTGACTTTC.